This T cell receptor beta chain stems from a study of shared clonotypes between healthy human individuals. As for the study in general: Per donor, CD8 memory used one plate, CD8 naive used two, CD4 memory used three and CD4 naive used three.

CDR1 and CDR2 from the germline V gene are LNHDA and SQIVND (reference sequence). Trimming at V came to 1 base and at J to 3 bases, leaving 3 bases not matched to a gene. The CDR3 is 15 amino acids. TCRdb's table, derived via immunoSEQ multiplex PCR, lists solely in-frame clones and lacks some. This sample has under 2.5 million clones, with 85% to 95% found just once. This clone occurred once. The same CDR3 arises from other DNA sequences in this sample as well. The sequence came from a man younger than 30 in good health. Some clones in this sample may be carry-over from other donors' samples. This chain uses TRBV19 with TRBJ2-7; 10 nucleotides agree with TRBD1. The material sequenced was naive CD4+ T cells from PBMCs. As for subset: CD45RA+ positively selected. The CDR3 protein is CASSIVGTGDYEQYF. The CDR3 region has the DNA TGTGCCAGTAGTATAGTGGGGACAGGGGACTACGAGCAGTACTTC.